This passage covers 30 T cell receptor beta chains from one sample sequenced in a study of CD8 T cells in Susac syndrome. Random hexamers were used to reverse transcribe an amount of about 0.45 to 1 ug RNA. TCRdb reprocessed the immunoSEQ multiplex PCR reads via MiXCR and lists one record per CDR3 protein. The data contain more than 250,000 distinct CDR3 sequences, about 91% of them singletons. Source material: CD4+ T cells from PBMCs. These receptors originate from a human donor with multiple sclerosis.

V usage is TRBV2 and J usage is TRBJ2-1; D call uncertain. CDR3 length: 15 residues. The germline V gene has CDR1 SNHLY and CDR2 FYNNEI. Trimming pared 10 bases from V and 4 bases from J, leaving 20 bases between. The CDR3 DNA reads as TGTGCCACCTCCGGAGCCACCTCCCCATACAATGAGCAGTTCTTC. This encodes CATSGATSPYNEQFF.

The gene calls are TRBV7-4 and TRBJ2-7, with D tentatively TRBD1 or TRBD2 (5 bases each). In germline, CDR1 is SGHVT, CDR2 SQSDAQ. The V end was cut by 1 base, the J end by 6 bases, with 7 bases between. The CDR3 sequence is 12 residues long. The CDR3 loop is CASSLEGTEQYF. For the CDR3, the DNA is TGTGCCAGCAGCTTAGAAGGGACCGAGCAGTACTTC. Variable domain in full (rest from reference TRBV7-4 and TRBJ2-7): GAGVSQSPRYKVAKRGRDVALRCDSISGHVTLYWYRQTLGQGSEVLTYSQSDAQRDKSGRPSGRFSAERPERSVSTLKIQRTEQGDSAVYLCASSLEGTEQYFGPGTRLTVT.

The chain employs TRBV14 and TRBJ1-6; weak D call: TRBD1 (5 bases). From germline, CDR1 is SGHDN and CDR2 FVKESK. CDR3 length: 14 residues. Trimming took off 4 bases at V and 4 bases at J, with 8 bases between the two ends. The CDR3 here is CASSRDFYNSPLHF. In nucleotides, the CDR3 is TGTGCCAGCAGCCGGGACTTTTATAATTCACCCCTCCACTTT.

In DNA form, the CDR3 reads TGCGCCAGCAGCCCGACCGAACAGGGACGATCCTACGAGCAGTACTTC. Its translation: CASSPTEQGRSYEQYF. The chain links TRBV5-1 to TRBJ2-7; weak D call: TRBD1 (6 bases). The germline V gene has CDR1 SGHRS and CDR2 YFSETQ. V lost 4 bases, J lost 1 base, and 18 bases lay in between. The CDR3 sequence is 16 residues long.

The chain recombines TRBV7-2 with TRBJ2-2; TRBD2 matches 7 bases. The CDR3 is 16 residues long. The germline gives CDR1 SGHTA, CDR2 FQGNSA. The J segment lost 1 base and the V segment lost 2 bases, leaving 4 bases of the junction unmatched. CDR3 sequence: CASSLPSGLNTGELFF. For the CDR3, the DNA is TGTGCCAGCAGCTTACCTAGCGGCCTGAACACCGGGGAGCTGTTTTTT.

The V gene is TRBV5-1, the J gene TRBJ2-7; TRBD1 agrees at 9 bases. V dropped 4 bases and J dropped 5; count of bases not matched to a gene: 13. CDR3 length equals 16 residues. In germline, CDR1 is SGHRS, CDR2 YFSETQ. CDR3 bases: TGCGCCAGCAGCCGAATACGTCCGGGACAGGGAGACGAGCAGTACTTC. This translates into CASSRIRPGQGDEQYF.

The V gene is TRBV12-3 or TRBV12-4, the J gene TRBJ2-2, with 8 bases that match TRBD2. CDR3 length equals 14 residues. After removal of 4 bases from V and 7 bases from J, the junction contained 5 bases not matched to a gene. CDR3 amino acids: CASSSAGEVGELFF. CDR3 DNA: TGTGCCAGCAGTTCAGCGGGAGAGGTCGGGGAGCTGTTTTTT.

This clonotype was found once. The chain is built from TRBV12-3 or TRBV12-4 and TRBJ2-2, with D maybe TRBD2 (6 bases). The CDR3 totals 15 residues. Trimming cost V 3 bases and J 5 bases, with 13 bases left between them. The CDR3: CASSFRGGKTGELFF. CDR3 sequence (DNA): TGTGCCAGCAGTTTTCGTGGCGGGAAAACCGGGGAGCTGTTTTTT.

This chain joins TRBV11-3 and TRBJ1-5; 7 bases are shared with TRBD1. There are 17 residues in the CDR3. The V and J ends lost 4 bases and 2 bases, in that order; junction bases with no gene match: 11. Germline CDR1 reads SGHNT; CDR2 reads YENEEA. CDR3 in DNA: TGTGCCAGCAGCTCAACCTCCGACAGGGAGTGCAATCAGCCCCAGCATTTT. It translates to CASSSTSDRECNQPQHF.

This sequence joins TRBV11-2 and TRBJ1-1, with 9 positions matching TRBD1. V gave up 4 bases and J gave up 7 bases; unmatched junction bases: 13. From germline, CDR1 is SGHAT and CDR2 FQNNGV. This CDR3 is 16 amino acids long. In DNA, the CDR3 is TGTGCCAGCAGCTCGACCGGGACAGGGAAGGTAAATGAAGCTTTCTTT. It codes for CASSSTGTGKVNEAFF. Full variable domain (missing parts from reference TRBV11-2 and TRBJ1-1): EAGVAQSPRYKIIEKRQSVAFWCNPISGHATLYWYQQILGQGPKLLIQFQNNGVVDDSQLPKDRFSAERLKGVDSTLKIQPAKLEDSAVYLCASSSTGTGKVNEAFFGQGTRLTVV.

The V gene is TRBV7-2, the J gene TRBJ2-2; 15 nucleotides agree with TRBD2. The CDR3 has 17 residues. The germline CDR1 and CDR2 sequences are SGHTA and FQGNSA. The trim removed 7 bases at V and 7 bases at J, leaving 10 bases unmatched. CDR3 protein: CASNQGGLAGGHGELFF. The CDR3 coding sequence is TGTGCCAGCAACCAAGGGGGACTAGCGGGAGGACACGGGGAGCTGTTTTTT.

The chain uses TRBV10-3 and TRBJ1-2; D unresolved. This CDR3 is 12 amino acids long. CDR1 and CDR2 from the germline V gene are ENHRY and SYGVKD. V gave up 6 bases and J gave up 8 bases, with 13 bases separating them. As DNA, the CDR3 is TGTGCCATCAGGAGTAGTGGCGGCGGCTACACCTTC. Residues: CAIRSSGGGYTF.

This chain connects TRBV12-3 or TRBV12-4 to TRBJ2-7; tentatively, D is TRBD2 (5 bases). Trimming removed 4 bases from V and 2 bases from J, with 12 bases in between. The CDR3 is 14 residues long. The CDR3 here is CASSSQAVTYEQYF. The CDR3, as DNA: TGTGCCAGCAGTTCTCAAGCGGTCACCTACGAGCAGTACTTC.

The V and J genes are TRBV7-9 and TRBJ1-6; TRBD1 is a possible D gene (5 bases). Between the trimmed V and J ends, which lost 6 bases and 0 bases, there was a span of 12 bases. Germline-derived CDR1 and CDR2 are SEHNR and FQNEAQ (reference sequence). This CDR3 region has 16 residues. Here the CDR3 DNA reads TGTGCCAGCAGTCCCGACAGAAGCTCCTATAATTCACCCCTCCACTTT. It translates to CASSPDRSSYNSPLHF.

There are a few counts of this clonotype. This chain uses TRBV29-1 with TRBJ1-2, with D hard to call. The CDR3 covers 13 residues. Germline V gives CDR1 SQVTM, CDR2 ANQGSEA. The V end was cut by 0 bases, the J end by 4 bases, with 9 bases between. The CDR3 sequence is CSVEEGPLYGYTF. In DNA, the CDR3 is TGCAGCGTTGAAGAAGGTCCCCTCTATGGCTACACCTTC.

The chain uses TRBV7-2 and TRBJ2-5; 14 bases fit TRBD2. This CDR3 spans 16 amino acids. The germline CDR1 and CDR2 sequences are SGHTA and FQGNSA. V was pared by 3 bases and J by 5 bases, with 5 bases of the junction left unmatched. CDR3 DNA sequence: TGTGCCAGCAGCTTGGGGACTAGCGGGAGCCGGGAGACCCAGTACTTC. This codes for CASSLGTSGSRETQYF.

This chain joins TRBV9 and TRBJ2-2; 10 nucleotides match TRBD2. The CDR3 covers 16 residues. The V gene end was trimmed by 0 bases and the J gene end by 7 bases; junction bases not matched to a gene: 6. Germline V gives CDR1 SGDLS, CDR2 YYNGEE. CDR3 bases: TGTGCCAGCAGCGTAGCGGCTAGCGGGAGCGGCGGGGAGCTGTTTTTT. Protein product: CASSVAASGSGGELFF.

The V and J genes are TRBV9 and TRBJ2-1; 8 bases fit TRBD2. Germline V gene sequence: CDR1 SGDLS, CDR2 YYNGEE. There are 19 residues in the CDR3. With 4 bases clipped from V and 5 bases from J, the junction kept 20 bases outside the gene matches. CDR3 bases: TGTGCCAGCAGCATCCAACCACGACCGGGGGGGCAGGTCCACAATGAGCAGTTCTTC. Its translation is CASSIQPRPGGQVHNEQFF.

The chain carries TRBV12-3 or TRBV12-4 and TRBJ2-5, with D uncertain. With 6 bases removed from V and 5 bases from J, the gap between germline ends came to 16 bases. The CDR3 loop spans 14 amino acids. The CDR3 DNA is TGTGCCAGCAGCCTACATACCCTTGGGGAGACCCAGTACTTC. Its protein is CASSLHTLGETQYF.

V is TRBV25-1 and J is TRBJ1-4; TRBD1 agrees at 7 bases. V shed 4 bases, J shed 8 bases, and the junction held 10 bases outside the gene matches. The CDR3 covers 15 residues. Germline loops: CDR1 MGHDK, CDR2 SYGVNS. CDR3 residues: CASSAMNRGEEKLFF. The CDR3 region has the DNA TGTGCCAGCAGTGCCATGAACAGGGGCGAGGAAAAACTGTTTTTT.

This clonotype was seen only once. The CDR3 protein is CASSLTGLYSYNEQFF. CDR3 DNA: TGTGCCAGCAGCTTAACAGGGTTATACTCCTACAATGAGCAGTTCTTC. The chain joins TRBV7-2 to TRBJ2-1; tentatively, D is TRBD1 (6 bases). With 2 bases removed from V and 0 bases from J, the gap between germline ends came to 11 bases. This CDR3 contains 16 residues. Germline lookup yields CDR1 SGHTA and CDR2 FQGNSA.

CDR3 in amino acids: CATSHPFSTDTQYF. DNA of the CDR3: TGTGCCACCAGCCACCCCTTTTCCACAGATACGCAGTATTTT. This sequence joins TRBV24-1 and TRBJ2-3, with no clear D. In germline, CDR1 is KGHDR, CDR2 SFDVKD. The CDR3 consists of 14 residues. V lost 7 bases and J lost 2, with 12 bases in between.

The chain has TRBV10-3 and TRBJ2-7; D remains unclear. This CDR3 is 13 amino acids long. The V and J ends lost 4 bases and 4 bases respectively, with 11 bases between them. The germline gives CDR1 ENHRY, CDR2 SYGVKD. CDR3 coding DNA: TGTGCCATCAGTGTCCAGATTGAGTACGAGCAGTACTTC. Residues: CAISVQIEYEQYF.

The rearrangement joins TRBV12-3 or TRBV12-4 to TRBJ1-3, with a tentative D call TRBD1 (5 bases). The CDR3 length is 13 residues. The germline V and J ends were trimmed by 1 base and 11 bases, with 12 bases remaining between them. The CDR3 sequence is CASSLGAGDAIYF. The CDR3 nucleotides are TGTGCCAGCAGTTTAGGGGCCGGGGACGCCATATATTTT.

The chain uses TRBV30 and TRBJ2-7; D perhaps matches TRBD1 (6 bases). V was cut by 4 bases and J by 4 bases, with 14 bases left in between. This CDR3 is built from 13 residues. Looked up from germline, CDR1 is GTSNPN and CDR2 is SVGIG (reference sequence). The CDR3 DNA follows: TGTGCCTGGAAAGGGCCAGGGGTTTACGAGCAGTACTTC. This encodes CAWKGPGVYEQYF. Full variable domain (outside the CDR3, taken from reference TRBV30 and TRBJ2-7): SQTIHQWPATLVQPVGSPLSLECTVEGTSNPNLYWYRQAAGRGLQLLFYSVGIGQISSEVPQNLSASRPQDRQFILSSKKLLLSDSGFYLCAWKGPGVYEQYFGPGTRLTVT.

The chain combines TRBV7-9 with TRBJ2-2; 11 nucleotides match TRBD2. This CDR3 has 17 amino acids. With V trimmed by 4 bases and J by 3 bases, 7 bases remained unmatched. From germline, CDR1 is SEHNR and CDR2 FQNEAQ (reference sequence). CDR3 residues: CASSSLLAGADTGELFF. The CDR3 region has the DNA TGTGCCAGCAGCTCTTTACTAGCGGGAGCTGACACCGGGGAGCTGTTTTTT.

The rearrangement joins TRBV20-1 to TRBJ1-5; TRBD1 matches at 7 bases. There are 13 residues in the CDR3. After removal of 4 bases from V and 3 bases from J, the junction contained 3 bases not matched to a gene. CDR1 is DFQATT, CDR2 SNEGSKA, per germline (reference sequence). The CDR3 region is CSATGGVNQPQHF. DNA of the CDR3: TGCAGTGCTACAGGGGGGGTCAATCAGCCCCAGCATTTT.

This clonotype is a singleton in its sample. As DNA, the CDR3 is TGTGCCAGCAGCTCGATTAGTGTGCCGAACACTGAAGCTTTCTTT. It codes for CASSSISVPNTEAFF. The rearrangement uses TRBV5-4 and TRBJ1-1; D is uncertain. The CDR3 has 15 residues. V lost 3 bases and J lost 1, with 13 bases in between. Germline assignment: CDR1 SGHNT and CDR2 YYREEE (reference sequence).

The chain employs TRBV5-1 and TRBJ1-2; D is perhaps TRBD1 (5 bases). Germline CDR1 reads SGHRS; CDR2 reads YFSETQ. Trimming took off 5 bases at V and 7 bases at J, with 27 bases between the two ends. The CDR3 has 17 amino acids. CDR3 protein: CASSPGQPGTVVGGYTF. In nucleotides, the CDR3 is TGCGCCAGCAGTCCGGGGCAACCCGGGACCGTGGTCGGTGGCTACACCTTC.

This clonotype was seen just once. V gene TRBV19 combines with J gene TRBJ2-5, with 10 bases matching TRBD2. The length of the CDR3 is 16 residues. With 3 bases clipped from V and 4 bases from J, the junction kept 8 bases outside the gene matches. Looked up from germline, CDR1 is LNHDA and CDR2 is SQIVND (reference sequence). The DNA of the CDR3 is TGTGCCAGTAGTATCCTCCCTAGCGGGAGAGGAGAGACCCAGTACTTC. Translating it yields CASSILPSGRGETQYF. The full variable domain, completed using reference TRBV19 and TRBJ2-5, is DGGITQSPKYLFRKEGQNVTLSCEQNLNHDAMYWYRQDPGQGLRLIYYSQIVNDFQKGDIAEGYSVSREKKESFPLTVTSAQKNPTAFYLCASSILPSGRGETQYFGPGTRLLVL.